This T cell receptor (beta chain) was recorded in a study of cytomegalovirus exposure and HLA in healthy donors. This clone came up a few times. The same CDR3 can be traced to other DNA sequences in this sample. Germline lookup yields CDR1 SGHTS and CDR2 YDEGEE. V was pared by 4 bases and J by 5 bases, with 10 bases between. The CDR3 runs to 13 residues. The PCR used 60 Vbeta and 13 Jbeta primers. Sequencing used immunoSEQ multiplex PCR; TCRdb keeps in-frame clones, though not all of them. The sample lists fewer than 200,000 clones, 65% to 70% occurring once. This chain uses TRBV5-8 with TRBJ1-5, with no clear D. Source material: PBMCs. This TCR derives from a woman aged 18-30 years in good health and CMV-seropositive. The CDR3 DNA reads as TGTGCCAGCAGCATTTGGCCACATCAGCCCCAGCATTTT. Protein product: CASSIWPHQPQHF.